Listed below are T cell receptor beta chains from one sample, sequenced in a study of low-dose radiotherapy and immunotherapy resistance in tumors. From the reads, TCRdb called clonotypes with MiXCR, one entry per CDR3 protein. The repertoire consists of 70,000 to 95,000 distinct CDR3 sequences, with 15% to 20% occurring once and the leading ten covering 2.8%. Sequencing was performed on PBMCs, taken before treatment. The receptors stem from a male donor with prostate cancer. The CDR3 runs from the conserved cysteine through the conserved F or W. Fields, in order: V gene, D gene, clone size, J gene, CDR3 protein, CDR3 DNA. The D gene is left open where the match is weak. Clone size is shown for a subset of rows, as once, few, many or a class of expanded clone.

V gene: TRBV24-1; D gene: TRBD2; clone size: many; J gene: TRBJ2-1; CDR3 protein: CATSEIAGDEQFF; CDR3 DNA: TGTGCCACCAGTGAAATAGCGGGCGATGAGCAGTTCTTC
V gene: TRBV27; D gene: TRBD1; clone size: many; J gene: TRBJ1-1; CDR3 protein: CASKSDRGLGTEAFF; CDR3 DNA: TGTGCCAGCAAGAGCGACAGGGGGCTCGGCACTGAAGCTTTCTTT
V gene: TRBV19; D gene: TRBD2; clone size: many; J gene: TRBJ2-7; CDR3 protein: CASTQGGWGPNEQYF; CDR3 DNA: TGTGCCAGTACCCAGGGAGGGTGGGGACCCAACGAGCAGTACTTC
V gene: TRBV6-2/TRBV6-3; D gene: -; clone size: many; J gene: TRBJ2-2; CDR3 protein: CASSRPSHANTGELFF; CDR3 DNA: TGTGCCAGCAGTAGACCCAGTCACGCGAACACCGGGGAGCTGTTTTTT
V gene: TRBV19; D gene: TRBD1; clone size: many; J gene: TRBJ1-4; CDR3 protein: CASSTDRATNEKLFF; CDR3 DNA: TGTGCCAGTAGTACCGACAGGGCAACTAATGAAAAACTGTTTTTT
V gene: TRBV20-1; D gene: TRBD2; clone size: -; J gene: TRBJ2-2; CDR3 protein: CSARGSPKVGRGVTGELFF; CDR3 DNA: TGCAGTGCTAGAGGAAGCCCAAAAGTAGGGCGGGGGGTCACCGGGGAGCTGTTTTTT
V gene: TRBV6-5; D gene: TRBD1; clone size: many; J gene: TRBJ2-6; CDR3 protein: CASSYYNRGPGANVLTF; CDR3 DNA: TGTGCCAGCAGTTATTACAACAGGGGCCCTGGGGCCAACGTCCTGACTTTC
V gene: TRBV5-5; D gene: -; clone size: many; J gene: TRBJ2-5; CDR3 protein: CASSSPTGKETQYF; CDR3 DNA: TGTGCCAGCAGCTCGCCGACAGGAAAAGAGACCCAGTACTTC
V gene: TRBV2; D gene: -; clone size: many; J gene: TRBJ2-7; CDR3 protein: CASSQISYEQYF; CDR3 DNA: TGTGCCAGCAGCCAGATATCCTACGAGCAGTACTTC
V gene: TRBV20-1; D gene: TRBD2; clone size: many; J gene: TRBJ2-5; CDR3 protein: CSASTLRGQETQYF; CDR3 DNA: TGCAGTGCTAGTACCTTGCGGGGGCAAGAGACCCAGTACTTC
V gene: TRBV2; D gene: TRBD2; clone size: many; J gene: TRBJ2-1; CDR3 protein: CASSVGGGGSSYNEQFF; CDR3 DNA: TGTGCCAGCAGCGTCGGTGGGGGGGGTAGTAGTTACAATGAGCAGTTCTTC
V gene: TRBV2; D gene: TRBD2; clone size: many; J gene: TRBJ2-2; CDR3 protein: CASKTSGGGELFF; CDR3 DNA: TGTGCCAGCAAAACTAGCGGGGGCGGGGAGCTGTTTTTT
V gene: TRBV7-2; D gene: -; clone size: many; J gene: TRBJ1-5; CDR3 protein: CASSLEGGPQHF; CDR3 DNA: TGTGCCAGCAGCTTAGAGGGAGGGCCCCAGCATTTT
V gene: TRBV5-5; D gene: TRBD1; clone size: -; J gene: TRBJ1-1; CDR3 protein: CASNPTGGPTEAFF; CDR3 DNA: TGTGCCAGCAACCCGACAGGGGGGCCGACTGAAGCTTTCTTT
V gene: TRBV20-1; D gene: -; clone size: few; J gene: TRBJ1-6; CDR3 protein: CSATRGANSPLHF; CDR3 DNA: TGCAGTGCAACGAGGGGAGCAAATTCACCCCTCCACTTT
V gene: TRBV29-1; D gene: TRBD1; clone size: many; J gene: TRBJ1-2; CDR3 protein: CSVEGAPSYGYTF; CDR3 DNA: TGCAGCGTGGAGGGGGCCCCCAGCTATGGCTACACCTTC
V gene: TRBV5-1; D gene: -; clone size: -; J gene: TRBJ1-1; CDR3 protein: CASRGNTEAFF; CDR3 DNA: TGCGCCAGCAGGGGGAACACTGAAGCTTTCTTT
V gene: TRBV11-2; D gene: -; clone size: many; J gene: TRBJ1-5; CDR3 protein: CASGNLNQPQHF; CDR3 DNA: TGTGCCAGCGGCAATTTAAATCAGCCCCAGCATTTT
V gene: TRBV7-8; D gene: -; clone size: -; J gene: TRBJ2-6; CDR3 protein: CASSSLRPGANVLTF; CDR3 DNA: TGTGCCAGCAGCTCTCTCAGACCTGGGGCCAACGTCCTGACTTTC
V gene: TRBV5-1; D gene: TRBD1; clone size: many; J gene: TRBJ2-2; CDR3 protein: CASSSPAGTANTGELFF; CDR3 DNA: TGCGCCAGCAGCTCGCCGGCCGGGACAGCGAACACCGGGGAGCTGTTTTTT
V gene: TRBV2; D gene: TRBD1; clone size: many; J gene: TRBJ2-7; CDR3 protein: CASSWDRSYEQYF; CDR3 DNA: TGTGCCAGCAGCTGGGACAGGTCCTACGAGCAGTACTTC
V gene: TRBV29-1; D gene: -; clone size: -; J gene: TRBJ2-7; CDR3 protein: CSVEFSFGYEQYF; CDR3 DNA: TGCAGCGTTGAATTCTCGTTTGGCTACGAGCAGTACTTC
V gene: TRBV18; D gene: TRBD2; clone size: many; J gene: TRBJ2-1; CDR3 protein: CASSPRGSGDYNEQFF; CDR3 DNA: TGTGCCAGCTCACCAAGGGGTAGCGGGGATTACAATGAGCAGTTCTTC
V gene: TRBV7-6; D gene: TRBD2; clone size: many; J gene: TRBJ2-7; CDR3 protein: CASSIAGVYEQYF; CDR3 DNA: TGTGCCAGCAGCATAGCGGGGGTCTACGAGCAGTACTTC
V gene: TRBV5-1; D gene: TRBD1; clone size: many; J gene: TRBJ1-3; CDR3 protein: CASSFSGGSGNTIYF; CDR3 DNA: TGCGCCAGCAGCTTCTCAGGGGGCTCTGGAAACACCATATATTTT
V gene: TRBV6-2/TRBV6-3; D gene: -; clone size: many; J gene: TRBJ2-3; CDR3 protein: CASSSSSGPQYF; CDR3 DNA: TGTGCCAGCAGTTCTTCCAGCGGTCCGCAGTATTTT
V gene: TRBV7-2; D gene: -; clone size: many; J gene: TRBJ2-7; CDR3 protein: CASSFSRTSASALYEQYF; CDR3 DNA: TGTGCCAGCAGCTTTAGTCGGACATCGGCCTCCGCATTATACGAGCAGTACTTC
V gene: TRBV6-5; D gene: TRBD2; clone size: few; J gene: TRBJ2-3; CDR3 protein: CASSYDSRGGSSTQYF; CDR3 DNA: TGTGCCAGCAGTTACGATTCGCGGGGGGGCTCGAGTACGCAGTATTTT
V gene: TRBV3-1; D gene: -; clone size: -; J gene: TRBJ2-5; CDR3 protein: CASSQGDGAAQETQYF; CDR3 DNA: TGTGCCAGCAGCCAAGGGGACGGGGCGGCCCAAGAGACCCAGTACTTC
V gene: TRBV19; D gene: -; clone size: once; J gene: TRBJ2-3; CDR3 protein: CASSMSPGTDTQYF; CDR3 DNA: TGTGCCAGTAGTATGTCGCCTGGCACAGATACGCAGTATTTT
V gene: TRBV12-3/TRBV12-4; D gene: -; clone size: many; J gene: TRBJ2-7; CDR3 protein: CASSSAYEQYF; CDR3 DNA: TGTGCCAGCAGTTCAGCCTACGAGCAGTACTTC
V gene: TRBV12-3/TRBV12-4; D gene: TRBD1; clone size: many; J gene: TRBJ1-1; CDR3 protein: CASSLRQGRTEAFF; CDR3 DNA: TGTGCCAGCAGTTTACGACAGGGCAGGACTGAAGCTTTCTTT
V gene: TRBV5-4; D gene: -; clone size: -; J gene: TRBJ2-3; CDR3 protein: CASSPSPRGADTQYF; CDR3 DNA: TGTGCCAGCAGCCCCTCCCCAAGGGGCGCAGATACGCAGTATTTT
V gene: TRBV12-3/TRBV12-4; D gene: TRBD2; clone size: many; J gene: TRBJ2-3; CDR3 protein: CASTGGLLSTDTQYF; CDR3 DNA: TGTGCCAGCACCGGGGGACTACTTAGCACAGATACGCAGTATTTT
V gene: TRBV12-5; D gene: -; clone size: many; J gene: TRBJ2-7; CDR3 protein: CASGLVVGEPKEQYF; CDR3 DNA: TGTGCTAGTGGTTTGGTGGTAGGGGAGCCCAAGGAGCAGTACTTC
V gene: TRBV12-3/TRBV12-4; D gene: -; clone size: many; J gene: TRBJ1-1; CDR3 protein: CASRRDDRKEAFF; CDR3 DNA: TGTGCCAGCAGGCGGGATGACCGGAAAGAAGCTTTCTTT
V gene: TRBV2; D gene: -; clone size: many; J gene: TRBJ2-5; CDR3 protein: CASTDKAGRGETQYF; CDR3 DNA: TGTGCCAGCACTGACAAGGCGGGGCGAGGAGAGACCCAGTACTTC
V gene: TRBV5-4; D gene: -; clone size: many; J gene: TRBJ1-1; CDR3 protein: CASSQTGNTEAFF; CDR3 DNA: TGTGCCAGCAGCCAAACAGGGAACACTGAAGCTTTCTTT
V gene: TRBV5-1; D gene: -; clone size: many; J gene: TRBJ2-3; CDR3 protein: CASSLWDSTDTQYF; CDR3 DNA: TGCGCCAGCAGCTTGTGGGACAGCACAGATACGCAGTATTTT
V gene: TRBV12-3/TRBV12-4; D gene: TRBD2; clone size: -; J gene: TRBJ2-1; CDR3 protein: CASSFSGLAGGYNEQFF; CDR3 DNA: TGTGCCAGCAGTTTTTCAGGACTAGCGGGGGGTTACAATGAGCAGTTCTTC
V gene: TRBV5-1; D gene: -; clone size: many; J gene: TRBJ2-5; CDR3 protein: CASSLGVGPQETQYF; CDR3 DNA: TGCGCCAGCAGCTTGGGTGTAGGGCCTCAAGAGACCCAGTACTTC
V gene: TRBV30; D gene: TRBD1; clone size: many; J gene: TRBJ1-1; CDR3 protein: CAWTGTVNTEAFF; CDR3 DNA: TGTGCCTGGACCGGGACAGTGAACACTGAAGCTTTCTTT
V gene: TRBV30; D gene: TRBD1; clone size: many; J gene: TRBJ2-5; CDR3 protein: CAWSPGQGAGETQYF; CDR3 DNA: TGTGCCTGGAGTCCGGGACAGGGGGCCGGGGAGACCCAGTACTTC
V gene: TRBV4-2; D gene: -; clone size: -; J gene: TRBJ2-3; CDR3 protein: CASSRGSSDTQYF; CDR3 DNA: TGTGCCAGCAGCCGGGGTTCGTCAGATACGCAGTATTTT
V gene: TRBV5-1; D gene: TRBD2; clone size: many; J gene: TRBJ2-1; CDR3 protein: CASAPGLAGGREQFF; CDR3 DNA: TGCGCCAGCGCTCCTGGACTAGCGGGGGGTCGTGAGCAGTTCTTC
V gene: TRBV5-1; D gene: TRBD1; clone size: many; J gene: TRBJ2-5; CDR3 protein: CASSLGQGVQETQYF; CDR3 DNA: TGCGCCAGCAGCTTGGGACAGGGGGTCCAAGAGACCCAGTACTTC
V gene: TRBV6-5; D gene: -; clone size: many; J gene: TRBJ1-5; CDR3 protein: CASSTRYGAGQPQHF; CDR3 DNA: TGTGCCAGCAGTACCCGTTACGGGGCCGGGCAGCCCCAGCATTTT
V gene: TRBV6-2/TRBV6-3; D gene: -; clone size: many; J gene: TRBJ2-7; CDR3 protein: CASGRGTYEQYF; CDR3 DNA: TGTGCCAGCGGAAGGGGTACCTACGAGCAGTACTTC
V gene: TRBV20-1; D gene: -; clone size: many; J gene: TRBJ2-3; CDR3 protein: CSARSGGRAIMVDTQYF; CDR3 DNA: TGCAGTGCTAGATCCGGCGGGCGGGCCATAATGGTAGATACGCAGTATTTT
V gene: TRBV11-3; D gene: -; clone size: many; J gene: TRBJ2-7; CDR3 protein: CASSLGGSSYEQYF; CDR3 DNA: TGTGCCAGCAGCTTAGGGGGGAGCTCCTACGAGCAGTACTTC
V gene: TRBV29-1; D gene: -; clone size: -; J gene: TRBJ1-1; CDR3 protein: CSVGEGGGAFF; CDR3 DNA: TGCAGCGTTGGGGAGGGGGGGGGGGCTTTCTTT
V gene: TRBV27; D gene: -; clone size: many; J gene: TRBJ1-5; CDR3 protein: CATAGGTHQPQHF; CDR3 DNA: TGTGCCACCGCAGGAGGAACGCATCAGCCCCAGCATTTT
V gene: TRBV6-2/TRBV6-3; D gene: -; clone size: many; J gene: TRBJ2-2; CDR3 protein: CASSSQPRGTGELFF; CDR3 DNA: TGTGCCAGCAGTTCACAGCCTCGGGGCACCGGGGAGCTGTTTTTT
V gene: TRBV6-5; D gene: -; clone size: many; J gene: TRBJ2-7; CDR3 protein: CASTRGAGGYEQYF; CDR3 DNA: TGTGCCAGCACGAGAGGAGCTGGGGGCTACGAGCAGTACTTC
V gene: TRBV30; D gene: -; clone size: many; J gene: TRBJ2-1; CDR3 protein: CAWSPYNEQFF; CDR3 DNA: TGTGCCTGGAGTCCTTACAATGAGCAGTTCTTC
V gene: TRBV2; D gene: TRBD2; clone size: many; J gene: TRBJ2-3; CDR3 protein: CASSASSGDTDTQYF; CDR3 DNA: TGTGCCAGCAGTGCGTCGAGCGGGGACACAGATACGCAGTATTTT
V gene: TRBV7-9; D gene: -; clone size: many; J gene: TRBJ1-3; CDR3 protein: CASSLQGSGNTIYF; CDR3 DNA: TGTGCCAGCAGCTTACAGGGCTCTGGAAACACCATATATTTT
V gene: TRBV11-3; D gene: TRBD2; clone size: many; J gene: TRBJ2-3; CDR3 protein: CASSLGLAGGPDTQYF; CDR3 DNA: TGTGCCAGCAGCCTCGGACTAGCGGGGGGGCCAGATACGCAGTATTTT
V gene: TRBV10-2; D gene: -; clone size: many; J gene: TRBJ1-1; CDR3 protein: CASSEAESHEAFF; CDR3 DNA: TGCGCCAGCAGTGAGGCCGAAAGCCATGAAGCTTTCTTT
V gene: TRBV15; D gene: -; clone size: few; J gene: TRBJ1-4; CDR3 protein: CATSGITGKLFF; CDR3 DNA: TGTGCCACCAGCGGGATTACGGGAAAACTGTTTTTT